What follows are 29 T cell receptor beta chains derived from one specimen sequenced in a study of cytomegalovirus exposure and HLA in healthy donors. Primers included in the PCR were 60 Vbeta and 13 Jbeta primers. Here immunoSEQ multiplex PCR was the method, and the copy in TCRdb shows in-frame clones only, minus some. The table lists over 150,000 clones, 70% to 80% of them singletons. What was sequenced was PBMCs. Receptors originate from a man aged 35-49 years in good health and CMV-seronegative.

DNA for the CDR3: TGTGCCAGCAGTGCCACGGAGGGCGTTGGGGCCGGAAACACCATATATTTT. It encodes CASSATEGVGAGNTIYF. The genes are TRBV6-1 and TRBJ1-3; the D gene is possibly TRBD1 (5 bases). This CDR3 region has 17 residues. V lost 4 bases and J 4 bases, leaving 20 bases between the germline ends. Germline CDR1 is MNHNS and CDR2 is SASEGT.

The chain has TRBV29-1 and TRBJ2-5, with 9 bases that match TRBD1. The V gene's germline CDR1 is SQVTM and CDR2 ANQGSEA. The CDR3 loop spans 14 amino acids. V gave up 4 bases and J gave up 5 bases; unmatched junction bases: 8. The CDR3 loop is CSVGGTGGQETQYF. The CDR3 coding sequence is TGCAGCGTTGGGGGCACAGGGGGCCAGGAGACCCAGTACTTC.

This clone was counted a few times. This chain uses TRBV7-2 with TRBJ2-5; a possible D gene is TRBD2 (5 bases). Between the trimmed V and J ends, which lost 2 bases and 4 bases, there was a span of 17 bases. This CDR3 region has 16 residues. Per the germline V gene, CDR1 is SGHTA and CDR2 is FQGNSA. CDR3 amino acids: CASSLMGSSEAETQYF. The CDR3 DNA sequence: TGTGCCAGCAGCTTAATGGGAAGTTCGGAGGCAGAGACCCAGTACTTC.

The rearrangement joins TRBV29-1 to TRBJ2-3, with TRBD2 matching 8 bases. The CDR3 runs 13 residues. The V gene's germline CDR1 is SQVTM and CDR2 ANQGSEA. V lost 4 bases to trimming and J lost 5 bases; unmatched junction nucleotides: 5. CDR3 amino acids: CSVGGLAIDTQYF. The CDR3 nucleotides read TGCAGCGTTGGAGGACTAGCTATAGATACGCAGTATTTT.

This chain joins TRBV7-9 and TRBJ2-1; a possible D gene is TRBD2 (5 bases). The germline CDR1 and CDR2 sequences are SEHNR and FQNEAQ (reference sequence). V lost 6 bases to trimming and J lost 1 base, with 22 bases between them. The CDR3 runs 18 residues. The CDR3 coding sequence is TGTGCCAGCAGTAACCCTCTAGGTCTTACGGGATCCTACAATGAGCAGTTCTTC. This gives the protein CASSNPLGLTGSYNEQFF.

The chain joins TRBV7-9 to TRBJ2-7; 7 bases are shared with TRBD2. CDR3 length equals 13 residues. With V trimmed by 1 base and J by 7 bases, 4 bases remained unmatched. Germline assignment: CDR1 SEHNR and CDR2 FQNEAQ (reference sequence). The CDR3 bases are TGTGCCAGCAGCTTAGAACTAGCGCGGGAGCAGTACTTC. It yields the protein CASSLELAREQYF.

The chain carries TRBV6-5 and TRBJ1-2; D is uncertain. Germline values: CDR1 MNHEY, CDR2 SVGAGI. This CDR3 region has 11 residues. The ends were cut back, 0 bases at V and 7 bases at J, with 3 bases in the middle. The CDR3 loop reads CASSYSRGYTF. In DNA form, the CDR3 reads TGTGCCAGCAGTTACTCCCGTGGCTACACCTTC.

The V call is TRBV9, the J call TRBJ2-1; TRBD2 agrees at 8 bases. Germline loops: CDR1 SGDLS, CDR2 YYNGEE. CDR3 length equals 17 residues. The V segment lost 4 bases and the J segment 0 bases; nucleotides outside the gene matches: 9. The CDR3 reads CASSPGGGRPSYNEQFF. The DNA for the CDR3 is TGTGCCAGCAGCCCTGGGGGCGGGAGGCCCTCCTACAATGAGCAGTTCTTC.

V usage is TRBV6-5 and J usage is TRBJ2-5; 14 nucleotides match TRBD2. Matching the DNA end better, TRBJ2-7 makes the J call doubtful. The CDR3 extends over 15 amino acids. Germline CDR1 is MNHEY and CDR2 is SVGAGI. The CDR3 coding sequence is TGTGCCAGCAGTTACGGGACTAGCGGGAGAGGCGAGCAGTACTTC. Translation: CASSYGTSGRGEQYF.

The rearrangement joins TRBV11-2 to TRBJ2-3; tentatively, D is TRBD2 (5 bases). Per the germline V gene, CDR1 is SGHAT and CDR2 is FQNNGV. Trimming took off 7 bases at V and 3 bases at J, with 8 bases between the two ends. The CDR3 covers 12 residues. CDR3 region: CASTGMTDTQYF. The DNA of the CDR3 is TGTGCCAGCACCGGGATGACAGATACGCAGTATTTT.

The gene calls are TRBV5-1 and TRBJ2-7, with D perhaps matching TRBD1 (5 bases). V was cut by 3 bases and J by 2 bases, with 15 bases left in between. The CDR3 extends over 15 amino acids. The germline V gene has CDR1 SGHRS and CDR2 YFSETQ. DNA for the CDR3: TGCGCCAGCAGCTCCACTGTGGGCAGGGCCTACGAGCAGTACTTC. This encodes CASSSTVGRAYEQYF.

In its sample, this clone was seen once. The CDR3 loop reads CSVGRLAGDYEQYF. The CDR3 bases are TGCAGCGTTGGTCGTCTAGCGGGAGACTACGAGCAGTACTTC. The V gene is TRBV29-1, the J gene TRBJ2-7; 10 bases are shared with TRBD2. The junction had 6 bases not matched to a gene; V was cut back by 4 bases and J by 3 bases. Germline loops: CDR1 SQVTM, CDR2 ANQGSEA. The CDR3 loop spans 14 amino acids.

The chain links TRBV28 to TRBJ1-5; no definite D call. This CDR3 is 14 amino acids long. Trimming removed 1 base from V and 6 bases from J, with 10 bases in between. Germline CDR1 and CDR2: MDHEN and SYDVKM. CDR3 sequence (DNA): TGTGCCAGCAGTTTATTGGAGGAGTCTCAGCCCCAGCATTTT. It codes for CASSLLEESQPQHF. Using reference TRBV28 and TRBJ1-5 for the parts outside the CDR3, the full variable domain is DVKVTQSSRYLVKRTGEKVFLECVQDMDHENMFWYRQDPGLGLRLIYFSYDVKMKEKGDIPEGYSVSREKKERFSLILESASTNQTSMYLCASSLLEESQPQHFGDGTRLSIL.

The chain combines TRBV27 with TRBJ2-5; 9 bases line up with TRBD2. CDR3 length: 15 residues. Germline values: CDR1 MNHEY, CDR2 SMNVEV (reference sequence). The V segment lost 6 bases and the J segment 5 bases; nucleotides outside the gene matches: 10. The CDR3 DNA reads TGTGCCAGCAGCCCCAACTTGGCGGGGGGGGAGACCCAGTACTTC. Amino acid sequence: CASSPNLAGGETQYF.

The chain employs TRBV6-5 and TRBJ1-1; possibly TRBD1 for D (6 bases). The CDR3 covers 14 residues. V lost 6 bases and J lost 0, with 11 bases in between. The germline CDR1 and CDR2 sequences are MNHEY and SVGAGI. CDR3 residues: CASSLGQLNTEAFF. CDR3 nucleotides: TGTGCCAGCAGCCTCGGACAGTTGAACACTGAAGCTTTCTTT.

This clone appeared once. At one of its ends the junction is not consistent with the germline gene, which may arise from a read error. This sequence joins TRBV6-5 and TRBJ2-3, with TRBD2 as a possible D gene (5 bases). Germline V gene sequence: CDR1 MNHEY, CDR2 SVGAGI. The CDR3 has 14 residues. The CDR3 loop is CASRTAQGTDTPYF. Here the CDR3 DNA reads TGTGCCAGCCGGACTGCACAAGGCACAGATACGCCGTATTTT.

This chain joins TRBV4-2 and TRBJ2-6; perhaps TRBD1 as D (6 bases). V lost 4 bases and J 2 bases, leaving 9 bases between the germline ends. Germline CDR1 LGHNA, CDR2 YNFKEQ. CDR3 size: 15 residues. The CDR3 reads CASSPTGPGANVLTF. CDR3 DNA sequence: TGTGCCAGCAGCCCGACAGGACCTGGGGCCAACGTCCTGACTTTC.

CDR3 in amino acids: CASSQRDEQFF. The CDR3 nucleotides read TGTGCCAGCAGTCAGAGGGATGAGCAGTTCTTC. The genes are TRBV2 and TRBJ2-1, with TRBD2 as a possible D gene (5 bases). CDR3 length: 11 amino acids. Trimming took 5 bases from V and 8 from J, leaving 7 bases between them. Germline loops: CDR1 SNHLY, CDR2 FYNNEI.

This clone appeared once. The chain is built from TRBV10-2 and TRBJ2-7, with 8 nucleotides matching TRBD2. This CDR3 region has 14 residues. V lost 3 bases and J lost 5; bases outside the gene matches: 6. The germline V gene encodes CDR1 WSHSY and CDR2 SAAADI. The DNA of the CDR3 is TGCGCCAGCAGTGATCACAGCGGGAGCCACGAGCAGTACTTC. The encoded protein is CASSDHSGSHEQYF.

This chain connects TRBV2 to TRBJ1-3; D unresolved. The length of the CDR3 is 15 residues. Between the trimmed V and J ends, which lost 0 bases and 2 bases, there was a span of 8 bases. The germline V gene has CDR1 SNHLY and CDR2 FYNNEI. DNA for the CDR3: TGTGCCAGCAGTGAAGCGCACGCGGCTGGAAACACCATATATTTT. Protein sequence: CASSEAHAAGNTIYF.

The chain combines TRBV5-1 with TRBJ2-6; the D gene is possibly TRBD1 (5 bases). CDR3 length equals 15 residues. Germline V CDR1 and CDR2: SGHRS, YFSETQ. V was cut by 5 bases and J by 1 base, with 10 bases left in between. As DNA, the CDR3 is TGCGCCAGCAGTTCACCAGGGTCTGGGGCCAACGTCCTGACTTTC. Amino acids: CASSSPGSGANVLTF.

This sequence joins TRBV28 and TRBJ2-2, with D perhaps TRBD2 (5 bases). Trimming shortened V by 1 base and J by 5 bases, and 14 bases separated the two germline ends. This CDR3 has 16 amino acids. Germline V gene data show CDR1 as MDHEN and CDR2 as SYDVKM. The CDR3 DNA reads TGTGCCAGCAGTTTATCGGGAAAGTTAGGGACCGGGGAGCTGTTTTTT. This codes for CASSLSGKLGTGELFF. Drawing the rest from reference TRBV28 and TRBJ2-2, the complete variable domain is DVKVTQSSRYLVKRTGEKVFLECVQDMDHENMFWYRQDPGLGLRLIYFSYDVKMKEKGDIPEGYSVSREKKERFSLILESASTNQTSMYLCASSLSGKLGTGELFFGEGSRLTVL.

The rearrangement joins TRBV2 to TRBJ2-7; tentatively, D is TRBD1 (7 bases). CDR1 and CDR2 from the germline V gene are SNHLY and FYNNEI. The CDR3 has 13 residues. Trimming took off 6 bases at V and 6 bases at J, with 15 bases between the two ends. CDR3 loop: CASRTEGAGEQYF. CDR3 in DNA: TGTGCCAGCAGGACGGAGGGGGCGGGCGAGCAGTACTTC.

The rearrangement links TRBV6-1 to TRBJ1-5; D gene unclear. Germline V gives CDR1 MNHNS, CDR2 SASEGT. V lost 3 bases and J 7 bases, leaving 13 bases between the germline ends. This CDR3 is built from 14 residues. CDR3 residues: CASSESRSVQPQHF. Written as DNA, the CDR3 is TGTGCCAGCAGTGAGTCACGGTCGGTACAGCCCCAGCATTTT.

This clone was picked up one time. J is TRBJ1-5 and V is TRBV18, with D perhaps TRBD1 (5 bases). The germline gives CDR1 KGHSH, CDR2 LQKENI. CDR3 length: 15 amino acids. The V end was cut by 3 bases, the J end by 4 bases, with 13 bases between. CDR3 coding DNA: TGTGCCAGCTCACCCCGCGGGGGTTTAAATCAGCCCCAGCATTTT. Its protein product is CASSPRGGLNQPQHF.

The CDR3 DNA follows: TGTGCCACTGGCGGGACTCTGGTTACGGTGGGGCTGTTTTTT. Its protein is CATGGTLVTVGLFF. This sequence joins TRBV28 and TRBJ2-2; D possibly corresponds to TRBD2 (6 bases). V was shortened by 10 bases and J by 13 bases, with 25 bases between the two germline ends. This CDR3 is built from 14 residues. Germline V gene data show CDR1 as MDHEN and CDR2 as SYDVKM.

A few counts support this clone. The chain links TRBV11-2 to TRBJ2-5, with a possible D match to TRBD2 (7 bases). From germline, CDR1 is SGHAT and CDR2 FQNNGV. This CDR3 has 13 amino acids. V shed 7 bases and J shed 4 bases, with 13 bases lying between them. CDR3 nucleotide sequence: TGTGCCAGCACCAAGGGGGGGGTAGAGACCCAGTACTTC. It specifies CASTKGGVETQYF.

This chain connects TRBV28 to TRBJ2-3, with 8 bases fitting TRBD1. The CDR3 contains 20 residues. CDR1 MDHEN and CDR2 SYDVKM come from the germline V gene. After removal of 8 bases from V and 5 bases from J, the junction contained 27 bases not matched to a gene. The CDR3 DNA reads TGTGCCAGCGGCCTAGGGGCAGGGGGCGTTGACCCTGGTTTCATAGATACGCAGTATTTT. Its protein is CASGLGAGGVDPGFIDTQYF.

A few counts support this clone. This rearrangement joins TRBV7-2 to TRBJ2-7, with 12 bases aligning to TRBD2. The length of the CDR3 is 15 residues. The V segment lost 8 bases and the J segment 1 base; nucleotides outside the gene matches: 6. Germline-derived CDR1 and CDR2 are SGHTA and FQGNSA. Here the CDR3 reads CASRGLAGGSYEQYF. The CDR3, as DNA: TGTGCCAGCCGGGGTCTAGCGGGAGGGTCCTACGAGCAGTACTTC.